Below, 18 T cell receptor beta chains from the same sample are listed, as sequenced in a study of molecular identifiers for immune sequencing clone quantification. TCRdb re-called the PCR reads through MiXCR, storing one row per CDR3 protein. The sample has under 800,000 distinct CDR3 sequences, 25% seen once. Sequenced sample: naive CD8+ T cells from blood, with Jurkat cell RNA spiked in. The subset denotes: FACS-sorted CD8+CD4-CCR7+CD45RA+ naive T cells. These receptors were collected from a human donor in good health. Some libraries in this study had Jurkat cell RNA spiked in.

This clonotype turned up a few times. The junction and the germline gene differ at one end; a read error may be behind it. The chain joins TRBV5-3 to TRBJ1-2, with 9 bases identical to TRBD1. TRBV5-3 is labeled an ORF, and its function is uncertain. The CDR3 runs to 16 residues. The CDR3 loop is CASSLDSQGAFYGYTF. The CDR3 DNA reads TGTGCCAGCAGCTTGGATTCACAGGGGGCTTTCTATGGCTACACCTTC.

This clonotype was detected only a few times. The J gene is TRBJ2-7, the V gene TRBV27; D ambiguous. V lost 7 bases and J lost 5, with 9 bases in between. Germline CDR1 MNHEY, CDR2 SMNVEV (reference sequence). The CDR3 is 11 residues long. The CDR3 region is CASIYGHEQYF. The CDR3 DNA reads as TGTGCCAGCATATATGGGCACGAGCAGTACTTC.

As regards this clonotype: This sequence may be a read error, since a much larger clone differs from it by one base. V is TRBV20-1 and J is TRBJ2-5, with D possibly being TRBD1 (8 bases). The CDR3 totals 15 residues. Trimming took off 5 bases at V and 0 bases at J, with 16 bases between the two ends. Germline CDR1 is DFQATT and CDR2 is SNEGSKA (reference sequence). DNA of the CDR3: TGCAGTGCTGGCGGACAGGGAGGGTACCAAGAGACCCAGTACTTC. This translates into CSAGGQGGYQETQYF.

This rearrangement joins TRBV7-6 to TRBJ1-1; tentative D call: TRBD1 (5 bases). The CDR3 runs 20 residues. Trimming removed 5 bases from V and 3 bases from J, with 31 bases in between. The germline CDR1 and CDR2 sequences are SGHVS and FNYEAQ. The CDR3 nucleotides read TGTGCCAGCAGCGGACGGATAGGAGGGTACGGGGGGAAGACGGACACTGAAGCTTTCTTT. Amino acids: CASSGRIGGYGGKTDTEAFF.

This clonotype was observed many times. The chain joins TRBV19 to TRBJ2-7, with D tentatively TRBD1 (6 bases). This CDR3 comprises 14 residues. Germline CDR1 reads LNHDA; CDR2 reads SQIVND (reference sequence). V lost 3 bases and J 4 bases, leaving 13 bases between the germline ends. DNA of the CDR3: TGTGCCAGTAGTATTGGGGACACCGATTACGAGCAGTACTTC. Translating gives CASSIGDTDYEQYF.

Comments on this clonotype: This may be a read error, as it is one base from a much larger clone. The chain joins TRBV7-9 to TRBJ1-4; 7 bases match TRBD1. This CDR3 is 14 amino acids long. Germline CDR1 SEHNR, CDR2 FQNEAQ (reference sequence). For the CDR3, the DNA is TGTGCCAGCAGCTCCAGGGGGAGCTTAGGAAAACTGCTTTTT. Its translation is CASSSRGSLGKLLF.

This clonotype was found many times. The genes are TRBV4-3 and TRBJ1-2; weak D call: TRBD1 (6 bases). Trimming took 0 bases from V and 4 from J, leaving 12 bases between them. The CDR3 extends over 15 amino acids. Germline CDR1 and CDR2: LGHNA and YSLEER. CDR3 residues: CASSQDRGHSYGYTF. The CDR3 DNA is TGCGCCAGCAGCCAAGATCGGGGACACAGCTATGGCTACACCTTC.

The table lists this clonotype with a few counts. The genes are TRBV5-4 and TRBJ2-7; D is uncertain. V lost 0 bases and J lost 7, with 5 bases in between. CDR3 size: 11 residues. The germline V gene encodes CDR1 SGHNT and CDR2 YYREEE (reference sequence). The CDR3, as DNA: TGTGCCAGCAGCTTGGAACTAGAGCAGTACTTC. It is translated as CASSLELEQYF. The full variable domain, with the rest looked up from reference TRBV5-4 and TRBJ2-7, is ETGVTQSPTHLIKTRGQQVTLRCSSQSGHNTVSWYQQALGQGPQFIFQYYREEENGRGNFPPRFSGLQFPNYSSELNVNALELDDSALYLCASSLELEQYFGPGTRLTVT.

This clonotype has ten or more counts. The V gene is TRBV5-6, the J gene TRBJ2-7; maybe TRBD2 (5 bases). V lost 4 bases, J lost 1 base, and 18 bases lay in between. The CDR3 is 16 amino acids. Germline V gene data show CDR1 as SGHDT and CDR2 as YYEEEE. CDR3 in amino acids: CASSPASGRVSYEQYF. The CDR3 DNA reads TGTGCCAGCAGCCCCGCTTCGGGAAGGGTGTCCTACGAGCAGTACTTC.

This clonotype showed up many times. The genes are TRBV3-1 and TRBJ2-7, with a tentative D call TRBD2 (5 bases). The V end lost 4 bases, the J end lost 5 bases, and 15 bases lay between the germline ends. Germline V gives CDR1 LGHDT, CDR2 YNNKEL (reference sequence). The CDR3 is 14 residues long. CDR3 amino acids: CASSPEDWPDEQYF. The DNA of the CDR3 is TGTGCCAGCAGCCCGGAGGACTGGCCCGACGAGCAGTACTTC.

The CDR3, as DNA: TGTGCCTGGGGCCGGGCTGAAGCTTTCTTT. This gives the protein CAWGRAEAFF. The chain joins TRBV30 to TRBJ1-1; D unclear. The V gene lost 5 bases and the J gene lost 6 bases, with 7 bases spanning the gap. This CDR3 comprises 10 residues. Germline values: CDR1 GTSNPN, CDR2 SVGIG (reference sequence).

This clonotype was counted at least ten times. This sequence joins TRBV7-9 and TRBJ1-2, with D unclear. Trimming cost V 5 bases and J 4 bases, with 11 bases left between them. The CDR3 spans 13 residues. Germline CDR1 reads SEHNR; CDR2 reads FQNEAQ (reference sequence). As DNA, the CDR3 is TGTGCCAGCAGCAGCAGTACTGGCTATGGCTACACCTTC. Translation gives CASSSSTGYGYTF.

A note on this clonotype: This may come from a read error, since a much larger clone is one base off. CDR3 nucleotide sequence: TGCGCCAGCAGCCAAGGCGCGGACCCGGATAATCAGCCCCAGCATTTT. It is translated as CASSQGADPDNQPQHF. The V and J genes are TRBV4-1 and TRBJ1-5; unclear D gene. Trimming took 1 base from V and 4 from J, leaving 14 bases between them. The CDR3 sequence is 16 residues long. CDR1 and CDR2 from the germline V gene are MGHRA and YSYEKL.

This clonotype came up many times. This chain connects TRBV29-1 to TRBJ1-2, with 8 bases that match TRBD1. Per germline, CDR1 SQVTM and CDR2 ANQGSEA. V lost 4 bases to trimming and J lost 3 bases; unmatched junction nucleotides: 10. There are 15 residues in the CDR3. CDR3 protein: CSVVGLDRVDYGYTF. The CDR3 DNA follows: TGCAGCGTTGTAGGATTGGACAGGGTTGACTATGGCTACACCTTC. Filled out from reference TRBV29-1 and TRBJ1-2, the complete variable domain reads SAVISQKPSRDICQRGTSLTIQCQVDSQVTMMFWYRQQPGQSLTLIATANQGSEATYESGFVIDKFPISRPNLTFSTLTVSNMSPEDSSIYLCSVVGLDRVDYGYTFGSGTRLTVV.

There are many counts of this clonotype. The V gene is TRBV9, the J gene TRBJ1-1, with a tentative D call TRBD1 (5 bases). The germline V and J ends were trimmed by 0 bases and 1 base, with 10 bases remaining between them. CDR3 length equals 15 residues. Germline CDR1 reads SGDLS; CDR2 reads YYNGEE. CDR3 nucleotides: TGTGCCAGCAGCGTAGTTGGGGGGTCGAACACTGAAGCTTTCTTT. It is translated as CASSVVGGSNTEAFF.

This clonotype was found a few times. A read error is likely, as this CDR3 ends without the conserved phenylalanine or tryptophan. The V and J genes are TRBV20-1 and TRBJ2-7; maybe TRBD1 (6 bases). Between the trimmed V and J ends, which lost 5 bases and 3 bases, there was a span of 14 bases. The V gene's germline CDR1 is DFQATT and CDR2 SNEGSKA (reference sequence). There are 13 residues in the CDR3. The CDR3 DNA sequence: TGCAGTGCTGGGGCTTGGACAGTCTACGAGCAGTACTAC. Translated: CSAGAWTVYEQYY.

Of note for this clonotype: The germline gene is not matched at one end of the junction; a read error may be the cause. V and J are TRBV9 and TRBJ2-1; a weak D match, TRBD1 (6 bases). The CDR3 has 13 amino acids. The V gene's germline CDR1 is SGDLS and CDR2 YYNGEE. Here the CDR3 DNA reads TGTACCAGCAGCGCCGGGACAATCAATGAGCAGTTCTTC. Its protein product is CTSSAGTINEQFF.

Comment on this clonotype: The junction does not match germline at one end; this may be a read error. This chain connects TRBV7-9 to TRBJ1-1; D unclear. Germline lookup yields CDR1 SEHNR and CDR2 FQNEAQ (reference sequence). The CDR3 sequence is 15 residues long. In DNA, the CDR3 is TGTGCCAGCAGCCCCGGCCCGCACCCGAACACTGAAGCTTCCTTT. It yields the protein CASSPGPHPNTEASF.